The rows below give T cell receptor beta chains drawn from one sample of a study of blood T cell repertoires in COVID-19. Data came from immunoSEQ multiplex PCR; TCRdb stores just in-frame clones and leaves some out. The sample shows about 15,000 clones, 76% of them seen only once. The sample consisted of peripheral blood. The receptor source for this set is a man between 70 and 80 years old with active or convalescent COVID-19. Each CDR3 is given with its conserved first and last residue. D genes are given only for firm matches. Some rows mark clone size as missing; the rest say once, few, many or name a class of expanded clone.

clone_size | j_call | v_call | cdr3_length | d_call | cdr3_aa | cdr3_nt
NA | TRBJ2-2 | TRBV6-6 | 16 | NA | CASSYSRGSNTGELFF | TGTGCCAGCAGTTACTCAAGGGGGTCCAACACCGGGGAGCTGTTTTTT
NA | TRBJ2-1 | TRBV9 | 14 | NA | CASSVGSPPGLQFF | TGTGCCAGCAGCGTAGGGTCCCCTCCCGGTTTGCAGTTCTTC
NA | TRBJ1-4 | TRBV7-2 | 16 | NA | CASSLNTGTAGEKLFF | TGTGCCAGCAGCTTAAACACCGGGACTGCTGGTGAAAAACTGTTTTTT
NA | TRBJ1-1 | TRBV4-2 | 15 | NA | CASSQDFLLNTEAFF | TGTGCCAGCAGCCAAGACTTCCTATTGAACACTGAAGCTTTCTTT
NA | TRBJ2-1 | TRBV3-1/TRBV3-2 | 16 | TRBD2 | CASSQLAGGARNEQFF | TGTGCCAGCAGCCAGCTAGCGGGGGGGGCCAGGAATGAGCAGTTCTTC
once | TRBJ2-2 | TRBV7-3 | 13 | NA | CASSLTPTGELFF | TGTGCCAGCAGCTTAACTCCGACCGGGGAGCTGTTTTTT
NA | TRBJ1-1 | TRBV3-1/TRBV3-2 | 13 | TRBD1 | CASRDRGNTEAFF | TGTGCCAGCAGGGACAGGGGTAACACTGAAGCTTTCTTT
NA | TRBJ2-7 | TRBV12-1 | 21 | NA | CASSFGTGKAAHTGPSYEQYF | TGTGCCAGCAGCTTTGGGACAGGAAAGGCGGCACATACTGGGCCCTCCTACGAGCAGTACTTC
NA | TRBJ1-1 | TRBV5-1 | 13 | TRBD1 | CASSLQGAGEAFF | TGCGCCAGCAGCCTCCAGGGGGCTGGTGAAGCTTTCTTT
once | TRBJ1-5 | TRBV20-1 | 14 | TRBD1 | CSASEGAVGQPQHF | TGCAGTGCTAGTGAGGGGGCGGTTGGTCAGCCCCAGCATTTT
NA | TRBJ1-5 | TRBV29-1 | 16 | TRBD1 | CSVSLPGQGINQPQHF | TGCAGCGTTTCCCTCCCGGGACAGGGGATTAATCAGCCCCAGCATTTT
NA | TRBJ1-5 | TRBV21-1 | 14 | NA | CASSPPRKCQPQHF | TGTGCCAGCAGCCCGCCCAGGAAGTGCCAGCCCCAGCATTTT
NA | TRBJ2-5 | TRBV27 | 13 | NA | CASSPTYGETQYF | TGTGCCAGCAGTCCAACTTACGGAGAGACCCAGTACTTC
once | TRBJ2-5 | TRBV11-3 | 17 | NA | CASSLRGGGLGQETQYF | TGTGCCAGCAGCTTAAGAGGTGGGGGCCTCGGGCAAGAGACCCAGTACTTC
NA | TRBJ2-7 | TRBV27 | 14 | TRBD1 | CASSLQGANYEQYF | TGTGCCAGCAGTTTGCAGGGGGCCAACTACGAGCAGTACTTC
once | TRBJ2-3 | TRBV6-5 | 16 | TRBD1 | CASSSTTGTGVDTQYF | TGTGCCAGCAGTTCCACCACCGGGACAGGGGTTGATACGCAGTATTTT
NA | TRBJ2-3 | TRBV19 | 12 | TRBD1 | CASGWDRDTQYF | TGTGCCAGTGGGTGGGACAGGGATACGCAGTATTTT
NA | TRBJ2-4 | TRBV10-1 | 13 | NA | CASSENTHTLQYF | TGCGCCAGCAGTGAGAACACCCATACCCTTCAGTACTTC
NA | TRBJ2-3 | TRBV6-4 | 12 | TRBD1 | CASSEQGGAQYF | TGTGCCAGCAGTGAACAGGGGGGCGCGCAGTATTTT
NA | TRBJ2-1 | TRBV5-1 | 18 | NA | CASSFGLALSSSYNEQFF | TGCGCCAGCAGCTTCGGGCTAGCCTTATCAAGCTCCTACAATGAGCAGTTCTTC
once | TRBJ2-1 | TRBV12-3/TRBV12-4 | 13 | NA | CASSPGQHNEQFF | TGTGCCAGCAGTCCAGGACAGCACAATGAGCAGTTCTTC
few | TRBJ1-3 | TRBV3-1/TRBV3-2 | 13 | TRBD1 | CASSQVQGATIYF | TGTGCCAGCAGCCAAGTTCAGGGGGCAACCATATATTTT
NA | TRBJ2-3 | TRBV14 | 13 | NA | CASSQFQGGQQYF | TGTGCCAGCAGCCAATTCCAGGGGGGCCAGCAGTATTTT
NA | TRBJ1-6 | TRBV3-1/TRBV3-2 | 17 | NA | CASSPHLNSPSRSPLHF | TGTGCCAGCAGCCCCCATCTGAACTCCCCAAGTAGATCACCCCTCCACTTT
NA | TRBJ1-1 | TRBV28 | 16 | NA | CASSFGSASMNTEAFF | TGTGCCAGCAGTTTTGGCTCAGCTAGTATGAACACTGAAGCTTTCTTT
NA | TRBJ1-4 | TRBV28 | 14 | NA | CASSPPAGNEKLFF | TGTGCCAGCTCTCCCCCGGCAGGGAACGAAAAACTGTTTTTT
NA | TRBJ1-2 | TRBV10-3 | 15 | TRBD1 | CAISKTGGNEYGYTF | TGTGCCATCAGCAAGACAGGGGGCAATGAATATGGCTACACCTTC
NA | TRBJ2-5 | TRBV12-3/TRBV12-4 | 12 | NA | CASTLRGETQYF | TGTGCCAGCACCCTACGGGGAGAGACCCAGTACTTC